This T cell receptor beta chain was identified during a study of T-cell reconstitution after alpha-beta-depleted transplantation in children. Regarding the study as a whole: By about two months after transplant, alpha-beta T cells reportedly arose from several hundred graft clones that had expanded. When one year had passed after transplant, most T-cell counts and diversity came from newly produced T cells.

CDR3 length equals 16 residues. CDR1 and CDR2 from the germline V gene are LGHDT and YNNKEL (reference sequence). V was clipped by 4 bases and J by 5 bases, with 21 bases between them. During its preparation, the TCRbeta library received unique molecular identifiers. A single record per CDR3 protein comes from TCRdb applying MiXCR to the PCR reads. Of approximately 500,000 distinct CDR3 sequences detected, more than 9% appear once; the ten largest clones hold 2% to 2.5%. This clonotype was counted at least ten times. What it recognizes is unknown. The source is a child under 10 years old with inherited bone marrow failure, due to receive a stem cell transplant. The genes are TRBV3-1 and TRBJ2-7; TRBD2 might be the D (5 bases). The sequencing used PBMCs, collected before TCRalphabeta/CD19-depleted stem cell transplant. CDR3 bases: TGTGCCAGCAGCCCGAAAGGACTCGCTTATCCCAACGAGCAGTACTTC. Its protein is CASSPKGLAYPNEQYF.